These 5 T cell receptor beta chains were all obtained from the same sample, sequenced in a study of shared clonotypes between healthy human individuals. Positive CCR7 selection of CD45RO-negative cells yielded the naive CD8 cells, and terminally differentiated effector memory CD45RA+ cells were excluded. Profiled with immunoSEQ multiplex PCR; TCRdb holds only in-frame clones, not every one. The data show some 2.1 million clones, around 96% seen once. Input material: naive CD8+ T cells sorted from blood. These receptors originate from a young man in good health.

The V and J genes are TRBV10-1 and TRBJ1-1, with TRBD1 as a possible D gene (5 bases). The V gene's germline CDR1 is WNHNN and CDR2 SYGVQD (reference sequence). The CDR3 contains 14 residues. V was pared by 3 bases and J by 2 bases, with 10 bases between. The CDR3 region has the DNA TGCGCCAGCAGTGATAGTGGGGCCAACACTGAAGCTTTCTTT. This gives the protein CASSDSGANTEAFF.

This rearrangement joins TRBV7-9 to TRBJ2-5, with D possibly being TRBD2 (6 bases). CDR3 size: 13 residues. The V end was cut by 5 bases, the J end by 4 bases, with 11 bases between. Germline V gene data show CDR1 as SEHNR and CDR2 as FQNEAQ (reference sequence). The CDR3 coding sequence is TGTGCCAGCAGCCACCAGGAGGGAGAGACCCAGTACTTC. Protein sequence: CASSHQEGETQYF.

The chain joins TRBV27 to TRBJ2-1; the D gene is possibly TRBD2 (5 bases). V gave up 5 bases and J gave up 3 bases, with 17 bases separating them. Germline values: CDR1 MNHEY, CDR2 SMNVEV (reference sequence). The CDR3 consists of 16 residues. CDR3 coding DNA: TGTGCCAGCAGTGGAATCGTAGGACTCATCTACAATGAGCAGTTCTTC. Translation gives CASSGIVGLIYNEQFF.

The rearrangement joins TRBV5-6 to TRBJ2-7; no clear D gene. Per germline, CDR1 SGHDT and CDR2 YYEEEE. The germline V and J ends were trimmed by 4 bases and 3 bases, with 11 bases remaining between them. This CDR3 region has 13 residues. The CDR3 DNA is TGTGCCAGCAGCCTATGGGCGATCTACGAGCAGTACTTC. The encoded protein is CASSLWAIYEQYF. The variable domain in full, with the rest retrieved from reference TRBV5-6 and TRBJ2-7, is DAGVTQSPTHLIKTRGQQVTLRCSPKSGHDTVSWYQQALGQGPQFIFQYYEEEERQRGNFPDRFSGHQFPNYSSELNVNALLLGDSALYLCASSLWAIYEQYFGPGTRLTVT.

The chain links TRBV6-5 to TRBJ2-7; TRBD2 is a possible D gene (6 bases). Germline V CDR1 and CDR2: MNHEY, SVGAGI. The ends were cut back, 0 bases at V and 5 bases at J, with 11 bases in the middle. CDR3 size: 14 residues. For the CDR3, the DNA is TGTGCCAGCAGTTACTCGGGAGGAATCGACGAGCAGTACTTC. Translated, it gives CASSYSGGIDEQYF.